Listed below are T cell receptor beta chains from one sample, sequenced in a study of T cells after yellow fever vaccination. A single record per CDR3 protein comes from TCRdb applying MiXCR to the 5' RACE reads. The sample carries some 340,000 distinct CDR3 sequences, about 10% recorded once. The sequencing here drew on CD4+ T cells sorted from PBMCs, taken 45 days after the yellow fever booster vaccination. These receptors were obtained from a man aged 18 to 30 who received the YFV17D yellow fever vaccine. Both conserved end residues are part of each CDR3. A D gene is named only where the DNA matches it firmly. A clone size is listed for some rows: how often the clone was seen (once, few, many), or a class if it is expanded.

V,size,D,J,CDR3,DNA
TRBV5-1,-,TRBD1,TRBJ1-5,CASSSTGMINQPQHF,TGCGCCAGCAGCTCGACAGGGATGATAAATCAGCCCCAGCATTTT
TRBV7-7,many,TRBD1,TRBJ2-5,CASSSTGEGETQYF,TGTGCCAGCAGCTCGACAGGGGAAGGGGAGACCCAGTACTTC
TRBV7-2,-,TRBD2,TRBJ2-1,CASSLDRGDEQFF,TGTGCCAGCAGCTTAGACCGGGGGGATGAGCAGTTCTTC
TRBV4-3,-,-,TRBJ1-3,CASSPVSNSGNTIYF,TGCGCCAGCAGCCCAGTCAGTAACTCTGGAAACACCATATATTTT
TRBV4-2,few,-,TRBJ1-3,CASSPGEGGANTIYF,TGTGCCAGCAGCCCTGGTGAGGGTGGGGCGAACACCATATATTTT
TRBV4-3,few,-,TRBJ1-2,CASSQGKFYGYTF,TGCGCCAGCAGCCAGGGGAAATTCTATGGCTACACCTTC
TRBV12-3/TRBV12-4,few,-,TRBJ2-1,CASTLGSSYNEQFF,TGTGCCAGCACCCTAGGGAGCTCCTACAATGAGCAGTTCTTC
TRBV9,many,-,TRBJ1-1,CASSVDRLNTEAFF,TGTGCCAGCAGCGTAGACAGATTGAACACTGAAGCTTTCTTT
TRBV7-2,few,TRBD1,TRBJ1-2,CASSQGQGAIYGYTF,TGTGCCAGCAGCCAGGGACAGGGGGCGATCTATGGCTACACCTTC
TRBV5-1,many,-,TRBJ1-1,CASRNQGSSTEAFF,TGCGCCAGCAGGAATCAGGGTTCGAGCACTGAAGCTTTCTTT
TRBV7-3,-,-,TRBJ1-5,CASSHTGGQGRFQPQHF,TGTGCCAGCAGCCACACCGGTGGGCAGGGACGGTTTCAGCCCCAGCATTTT
TRBV3-1,few,-,TRBJ1-4,CASSPYPRRANEKLFF,TGTGCCAGCAGCCCCTATCCCCGCAGGGCTAATGAAAAACTGTTTTTT
TRBV5-1,-,-,TRBJ2-6,CASSLSPSGANVLTF,TGCGCCAGCAGCTTGAGTCCATCTGGGGCCAACGTCCTGACTTTC
TRBV10-2,few,-,TRBJ1-5,CASSQAYDQPQHF,TGCGCCAGCTCCCAAGCGTACGATCAGCCCCAGCATTTT
TRBV19,few,-,TRBJ2-2,CASRRQVHTGELFF,TGTGCCAGTAGAAGGCAGGTGCACACCGGGGAGCTGTTTTTT
TRBV7-2,-,-,TRBJ2-4,CASSLRGRGNIQYF,TGTGCCAGCAGCTTAAGGGGTCGGGGAAACATTCAGTACTTC
TRBV12-3/TRBV12-4,-,-,TRBJ2-1,CASSFSGELPEQFF,TGTGCCAGCAGTTTCTCGGGGGAGTTACCCGAGCAGTTCTTC
TRBV20-1,-,TRBD2,TRBJ2-1,CSAGKGSGQYNEQFF,TGCAGTGCTGGGAAAGGTAGCGGGCAATACAATGAGCAGTTCTTC
TRBV6-2/TRBV6-3,-,TRBD2,TRBJ2-1,CASSTLAGGPSEQFF,TGTGCCAGCAGCACTCTAGCGGGGGGGCCGTCTGAGCAGTTCTTC
TRBV6-5,-,TRBD1,TRBJ2-3,CASSYGTGYSDTQYF,TGTGCCAGCAGTTACGGGACAGGGTACTCAGATACGCAGTATTTT
TRBV6-2/TRBV6-3,-,-,TRBJ1-2,CASRGSSGYTF,TGTGCCAGCCGCGGGTCTAGCGGCTACACCTTC
TRBV6-5,-,TRBD1,TRBJ1-5,CASRDGQGDQPQHF,TGTGCCAGCAGGGACGGACAGGGGGATCAGCCCCAGCATTTT
TRBV5-1,once,TRBD1,TRBJ2-1,CATQEKQGSYNEQFF,TGCGCCACCCAGGAGAAACAGGGGTCCTACAATGAGCAGTTCTTC
TRBV24-1,few,TRBD2,TRBJ2-3,CATSATGRGDTQYF,TGTGCCACCAGCGCTACGGGGAGGGGAGATACGCAGTATTTT
TRBV20-1,few,-,TRBJ2-6,CSALPLLRQAGANVLTF,TGCAGTGCGCTCCCCCTGTTAAGGCAGGCTGGGGCCAACGTCCTGACTTTC